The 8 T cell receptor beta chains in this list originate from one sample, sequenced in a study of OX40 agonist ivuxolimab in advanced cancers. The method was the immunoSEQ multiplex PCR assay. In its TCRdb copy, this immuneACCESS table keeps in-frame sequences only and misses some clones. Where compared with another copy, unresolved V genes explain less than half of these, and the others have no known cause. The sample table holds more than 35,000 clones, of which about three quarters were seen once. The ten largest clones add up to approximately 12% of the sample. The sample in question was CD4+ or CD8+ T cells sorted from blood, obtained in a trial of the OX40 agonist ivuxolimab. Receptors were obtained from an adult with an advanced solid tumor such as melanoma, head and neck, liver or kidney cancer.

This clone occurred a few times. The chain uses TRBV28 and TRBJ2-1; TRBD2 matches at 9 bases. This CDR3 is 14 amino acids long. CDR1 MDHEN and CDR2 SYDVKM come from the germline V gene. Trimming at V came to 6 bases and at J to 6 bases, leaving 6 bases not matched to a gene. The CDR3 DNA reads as TGTGCCAGCAGCGTTAGCGGGAGACTCAATGAGCAGTTCTTC. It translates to CASSVSGRLNEQFF.

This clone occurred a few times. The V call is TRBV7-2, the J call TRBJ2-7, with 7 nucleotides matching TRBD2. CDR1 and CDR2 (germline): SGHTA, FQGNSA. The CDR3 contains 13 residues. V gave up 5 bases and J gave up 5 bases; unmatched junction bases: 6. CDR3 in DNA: TGTGCCAGCAGCCTCAGCGGGATCAACGAGCAGTACTTC. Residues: CASSLSGINEQYF.

The CDR3 sequence: CASRNMGLAGDEQYF. The CDR3 bases are TGTGCCAGCAGGAATATGGGACTAGCGGGAGACGAGCAGTACTTC. This chain joins TRBV6-5 and TRBJ2-7; TRBD2 agrees at 14 bases. Germline CDR1 is MNHEY and CDR2 is SVGAGI. Germline trimming cut 6 bases from V and 5 bases from J; bases unmatched to any gene: 6. The CDR3 runs 15 residues.

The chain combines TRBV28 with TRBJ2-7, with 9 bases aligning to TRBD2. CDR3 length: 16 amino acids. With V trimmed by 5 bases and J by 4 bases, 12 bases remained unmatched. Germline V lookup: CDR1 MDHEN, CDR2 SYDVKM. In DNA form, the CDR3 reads TGTGCCAGCAGTGGGATCTATGCGGGAGGGTGGTACGAGCAGTACTTC. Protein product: CASSGIYAGGWYEQYF.

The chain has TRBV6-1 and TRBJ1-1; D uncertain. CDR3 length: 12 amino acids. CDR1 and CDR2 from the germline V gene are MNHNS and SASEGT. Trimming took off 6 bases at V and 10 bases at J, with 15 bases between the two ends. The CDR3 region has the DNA TGTGCCAGCAGACGAGGCGGGGAAGGAGCTTTCTTT. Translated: CASRRGGEGAFF.

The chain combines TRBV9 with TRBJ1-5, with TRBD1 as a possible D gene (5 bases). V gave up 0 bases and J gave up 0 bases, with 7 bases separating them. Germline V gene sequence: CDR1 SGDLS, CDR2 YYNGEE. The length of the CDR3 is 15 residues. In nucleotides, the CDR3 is TGTGCCAGCAGCGTAGGAGGGGATAGCAATCAGCCCCAGCATTTT. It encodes CASSVGGDSNQPQHF.

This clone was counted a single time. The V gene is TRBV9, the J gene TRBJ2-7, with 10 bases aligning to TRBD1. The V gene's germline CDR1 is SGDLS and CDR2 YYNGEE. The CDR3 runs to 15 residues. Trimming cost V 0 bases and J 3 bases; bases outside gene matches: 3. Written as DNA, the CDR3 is TGTGCCAGCAGCGTAGGTGGGACAGGGGACTACGAGCAGTACTTC. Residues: CASSVGGTGDYEQYF.

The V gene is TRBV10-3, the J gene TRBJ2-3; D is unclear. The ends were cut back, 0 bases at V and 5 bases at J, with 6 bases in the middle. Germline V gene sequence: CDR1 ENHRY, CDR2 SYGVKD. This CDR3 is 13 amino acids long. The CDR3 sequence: CAISESFGDTQYF. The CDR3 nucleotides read TGTGCCATCAGTGAGTCGTTCGGAGATACGCAGTATTTT.